This TCR beta chain was captured by sequencing in a study of blood T cell repertoires in COVID-19. At the level of the study: Both acute and convalescent COVID-19 samples were obtained from the United States, Italy and Spain.

In the authors' workflow: Counts of nucleated cells, estimated from reference gene primer amplification, were obtained. The repertoire was sequenced with immunoSEQ multiplex PCR; TCRdb's copy has only in-frame clones and lacks some. V, J and clone size are taken as reported in that table, and D and trimming were inferred from the DNA itself. Among over 350,000 clones, 88% were seen once, and the ten largest hold approximately 0.96%. Looked up from germline, CDR1 is SQVTM and CDR2 is ANQGSEA. Between the trimmed V and J ends, which lost 0 bases and 1 base, there was a span of 6 bases. The CDR3 runs to 13 residues.

The chain has TRBV29-1 and TRBJ1-1; D not certain. The receptor was isolated from a woman aged 25 to 39 with acute COVID-19. The sample taken for sequencing was PBMCs or T cells enriched from blood (not recorded which). The CDR3 loop is CSVEEQPNTEAFF. As DNA, the CDR3 is TGCAGCGTTGAAGAACAGCCGAACACTGAAGCTTTCTTT.